In this sample, the clone carrying this T cell receptor beta chain turned up once. No antigen is known for it. The data stem from a study of T-cell reconstitution after alpha-beta-depleted transplantation in children. Study outcomes and limitations: Surviving thymic progenitors and recipient T cells were the source of high TCRbeta diversity at day 60 in some patients. Among T cells one year after transplant, newly produced cells accounted for most counts and diversity. Where alpha-beta T cells came from about two months after transplant was reportedly several hundred expanded graft clones.

V lost 4 bases and J lost 2; bases outside the gene matches: 14. Germline CDR1 is SGDLS and CDR2 is YYNGEE. The CDR3 runs 18 residues. Unique molecular identifiers tagged the TCRbeta library. One entry per CDR3 protein, called by TCRdb with MiXCR from the PCR reads. The sample carries 580,000 or so distinct CDR3 sequences, under 30% recorded once. This material consisted of PBMCs, mostly from graft donor cells, taken 360 days after TCRalphabeta/CD19-depleted stem cell transplant. The V gene is TRBV9, the J gene TRBJ2-1, with TRBD1 identical over 8 bases. This clonotype was obtained from a boy under three years old who had a stem cell transplant for acute myeloid leukemia, so the T cells may come from the graft donor. CDR3: CASSLRPTGVSAYNEQFF. In DNA, the CDR3 is TGTGCCAGCAGCCTCCGACCGACAGGGGTAAGCGCCTACAATGAGCAGTTCTTC.